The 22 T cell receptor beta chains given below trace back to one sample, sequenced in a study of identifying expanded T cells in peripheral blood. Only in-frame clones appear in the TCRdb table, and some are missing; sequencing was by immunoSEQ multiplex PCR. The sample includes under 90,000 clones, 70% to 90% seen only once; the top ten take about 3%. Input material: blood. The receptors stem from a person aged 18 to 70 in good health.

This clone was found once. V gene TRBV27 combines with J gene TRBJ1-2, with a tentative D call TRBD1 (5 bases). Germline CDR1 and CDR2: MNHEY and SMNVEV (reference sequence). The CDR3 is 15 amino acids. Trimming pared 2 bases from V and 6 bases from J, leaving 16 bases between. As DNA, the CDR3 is TGTGCCAGCAGTTTACTCCCCGCCAGGGCTAATGGCTACACCTTC. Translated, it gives CASSLLPARANGYTF.

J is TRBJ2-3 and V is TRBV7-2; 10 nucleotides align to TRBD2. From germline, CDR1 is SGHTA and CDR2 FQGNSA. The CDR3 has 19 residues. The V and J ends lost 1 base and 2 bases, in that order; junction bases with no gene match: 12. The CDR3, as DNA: TGTGCCAGCAGCTTAGAAGGGACTAGCGCTTCAGGGCACACAGATACGCAGTATTTT. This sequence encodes CASSLEGTSASGHTDTQYF. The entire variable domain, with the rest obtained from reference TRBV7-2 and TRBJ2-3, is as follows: GAGVSQSPSNKVTEKGKDVELRCDPISGHTALYWYRQSLGQGLEFLIYFQGNSAPDKSGLPSDRFSAERTGGSVSTLTIQRTQQEDSAVYLCASSLEGTSASGHTDTQYFGPGTRLTVL.

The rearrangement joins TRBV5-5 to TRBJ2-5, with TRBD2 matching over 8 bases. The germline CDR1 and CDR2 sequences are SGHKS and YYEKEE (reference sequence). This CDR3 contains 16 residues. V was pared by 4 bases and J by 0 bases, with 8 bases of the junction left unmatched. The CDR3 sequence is CASSPVRGAYQETQYF. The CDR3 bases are TGTGCCAGCAGCCCCGTGCGGGGGGCGTACCAAGAGACCCAGTACTTC.

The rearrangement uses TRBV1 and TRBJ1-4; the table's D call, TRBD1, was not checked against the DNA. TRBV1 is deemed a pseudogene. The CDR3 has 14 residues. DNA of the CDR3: TGCACCAGCAGCCAAAGGCAGGGGTATGAAAAACTGTTTTTT. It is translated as CTSSQRQGYEKLFF.

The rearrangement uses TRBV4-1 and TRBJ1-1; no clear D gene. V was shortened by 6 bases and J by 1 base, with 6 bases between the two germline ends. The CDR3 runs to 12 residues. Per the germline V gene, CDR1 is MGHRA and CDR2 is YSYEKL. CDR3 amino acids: CASRGENTEAFF. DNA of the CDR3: TGCGCCAGCAGGGGCGAGAACACTGAAGCTTTCTTT.

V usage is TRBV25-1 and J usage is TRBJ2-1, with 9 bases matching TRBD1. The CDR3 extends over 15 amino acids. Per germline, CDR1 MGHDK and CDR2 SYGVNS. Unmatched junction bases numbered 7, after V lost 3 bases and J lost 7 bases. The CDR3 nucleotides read TGTGCCAGCAGTGACCCCGGGACAGGGCCTAATGAGCAGTTCTTC. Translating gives CASSDPGTGPNEQFF.

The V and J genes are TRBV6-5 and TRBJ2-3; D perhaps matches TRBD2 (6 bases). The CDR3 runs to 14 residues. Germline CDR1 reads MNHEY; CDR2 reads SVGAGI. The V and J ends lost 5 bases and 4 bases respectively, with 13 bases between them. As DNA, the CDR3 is TGTGCCAGCAGTCAGAGGAGGGACTCAGATACGCAGTATTTT. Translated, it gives CASSQRRDSDTQYF.

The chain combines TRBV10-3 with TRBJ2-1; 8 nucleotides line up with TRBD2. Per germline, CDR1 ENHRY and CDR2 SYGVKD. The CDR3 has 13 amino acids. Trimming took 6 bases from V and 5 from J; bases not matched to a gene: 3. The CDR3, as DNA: TGTGCCATCAGCTTAGCGGGGAACAATGAGCAGTTCTTC. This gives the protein CAISLAGNNEQFF.

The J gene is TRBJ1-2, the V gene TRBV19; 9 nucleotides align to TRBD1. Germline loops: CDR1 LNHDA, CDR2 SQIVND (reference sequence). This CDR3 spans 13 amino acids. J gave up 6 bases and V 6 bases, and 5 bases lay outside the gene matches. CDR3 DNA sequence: TGTGCCAGTAGGCGGGACAGGGTAGATGGCTACACCTTC. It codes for CASRRDRVDGYTF.

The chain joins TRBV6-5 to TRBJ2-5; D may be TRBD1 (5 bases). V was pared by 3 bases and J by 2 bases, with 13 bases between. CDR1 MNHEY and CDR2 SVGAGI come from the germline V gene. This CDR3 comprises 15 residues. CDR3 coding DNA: TGTGCCAGCAGTTATATAGGGGTAGAACAAGAGACCCAGTACTTC. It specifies CASSYIGVEQETQYF.

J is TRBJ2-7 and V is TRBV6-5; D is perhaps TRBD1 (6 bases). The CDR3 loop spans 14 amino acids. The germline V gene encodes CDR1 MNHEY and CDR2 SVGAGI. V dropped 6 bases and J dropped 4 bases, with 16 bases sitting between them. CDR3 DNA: TGTGCCAGCAGGCTCGAACAGGGAAATTACGAGCAGTACTTC. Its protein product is CASRLEQGNYEQYF.

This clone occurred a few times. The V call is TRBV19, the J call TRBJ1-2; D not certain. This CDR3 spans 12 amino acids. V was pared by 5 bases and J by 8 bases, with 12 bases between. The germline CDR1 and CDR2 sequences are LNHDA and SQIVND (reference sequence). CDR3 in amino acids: CASSSLGRGYTF. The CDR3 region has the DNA TGTGCCAGTAGTTCCCTCGGGAGAGGCTACACCTTC.

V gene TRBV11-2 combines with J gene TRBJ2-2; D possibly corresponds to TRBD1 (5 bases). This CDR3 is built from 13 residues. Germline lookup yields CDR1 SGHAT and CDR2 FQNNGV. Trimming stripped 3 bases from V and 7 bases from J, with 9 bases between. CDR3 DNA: TGTGCCAGCAGCTTTACAGGAGACGGGGAGCTGTTTTTT. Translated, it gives CASSFTGDGELFF.

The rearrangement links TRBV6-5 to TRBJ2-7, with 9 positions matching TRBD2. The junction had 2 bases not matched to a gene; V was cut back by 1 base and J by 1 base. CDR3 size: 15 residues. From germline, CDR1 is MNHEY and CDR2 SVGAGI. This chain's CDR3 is CASSYLAGVSYEQYF. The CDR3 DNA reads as TGTGCCAGCAGTTACTTAGCGGGGGTATCCTACGAGCAGTACTTC.

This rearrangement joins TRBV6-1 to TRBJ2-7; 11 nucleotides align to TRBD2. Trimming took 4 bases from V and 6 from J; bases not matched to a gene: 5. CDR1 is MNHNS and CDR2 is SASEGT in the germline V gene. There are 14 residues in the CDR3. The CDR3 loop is CASSVLAGVVEQYF. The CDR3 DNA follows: TGTGCCAGCAGTGTACTAGCGGGAGTGGTCGAGCAGTACTTC.

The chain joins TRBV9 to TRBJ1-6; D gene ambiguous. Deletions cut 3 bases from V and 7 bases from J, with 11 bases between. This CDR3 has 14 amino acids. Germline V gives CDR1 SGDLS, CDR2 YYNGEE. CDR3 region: CASSALVTNSPLHF. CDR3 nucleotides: TGTGCCAGCAGCGCCCTGGTAACCAATTCACCCCTCCACTTT.

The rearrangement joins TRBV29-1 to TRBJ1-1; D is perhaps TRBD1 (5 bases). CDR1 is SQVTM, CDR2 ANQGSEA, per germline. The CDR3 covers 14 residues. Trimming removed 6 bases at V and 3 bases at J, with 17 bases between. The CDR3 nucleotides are TGCAGCGTGCGGTTCTTGGGCAGGGACACTGAAGCTTTCTTT. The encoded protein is CSVRFLGRDTEAFF.

CDR3 in DNA: TGCGCCAGCAGCCAGGCCGGGACTCTCCAAGAGACCCAGTACTTC. It yields the protein CASSQAGTLQETQYF. The gene calls are TRBV4-1 and TRBJ2-5; TRBD2 might be the D (6 bases). Per the germline V gene, CDR1 is MGHRA and CDR2 is YSYEKL. With 3 bases removed from V and 1 base from J, the gap between germline ends came to 12 bases. The CDR3 consists of 15 residues.

The CDR3: CASPPRGELGYEQYF. The CDR3 bases are TGTGCCAGCCCCCCTCGTGGGGAGTTGGGTTACGAGCAGTACTTC. The chain links TRBV28 to TRBJ2-7, with D possibly TRBD2 on 5 matching bases. The ends were cut back, 8 bases at V and 4 bases at J, with 21 bases in the middle. The germline V gene has CDR1 MDHEN and CDR2 SYDVKM. This CDR3 has 15 residues.

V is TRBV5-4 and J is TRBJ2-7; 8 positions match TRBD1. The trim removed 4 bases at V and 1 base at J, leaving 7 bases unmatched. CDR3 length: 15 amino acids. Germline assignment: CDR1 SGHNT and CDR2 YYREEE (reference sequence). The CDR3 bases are TGTGCCAGCAGCCGCACAGGGGGAATTTCCTACGAGCAGTACTTC. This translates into CASSRTGGISYEQYF.

The CDR3 loop reads CASSVGTSGAQGAQYF. The CDR3 DNA reads as TGTGCCAGCAGCGTTGGGACTAGCGGGGCCCAGGGGGCCCAGTACTTC. The chain employs TRBV9 and TRBJ2-5; 13 nucleotides line up with TRBD2. The CDR3 has 16 residues. Germline loops: CDR1 SGDLS, CDR2 YYNGEE. V trimming: 2 bases; J trimming: 9 bases; junction bases outside the gene matches: 10.

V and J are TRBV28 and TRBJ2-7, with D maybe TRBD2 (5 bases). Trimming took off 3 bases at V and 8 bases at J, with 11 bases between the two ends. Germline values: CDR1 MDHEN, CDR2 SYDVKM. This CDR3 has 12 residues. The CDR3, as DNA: TGTGCCAGCAGTTTGACTACCAGCAAGCAGTACTTC. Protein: CASSLTTSKQYF. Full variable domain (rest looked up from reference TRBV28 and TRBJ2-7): DVKVTQSSRYLVKRTGEKVFLECVQDMDHENMFWYRQDPGLGLRLIYFSYDVKMKEKGDIPEGYSVSREKKERFSLILESASTNQTSMYLCASSLTTSKQYFGPGTRLTVT.